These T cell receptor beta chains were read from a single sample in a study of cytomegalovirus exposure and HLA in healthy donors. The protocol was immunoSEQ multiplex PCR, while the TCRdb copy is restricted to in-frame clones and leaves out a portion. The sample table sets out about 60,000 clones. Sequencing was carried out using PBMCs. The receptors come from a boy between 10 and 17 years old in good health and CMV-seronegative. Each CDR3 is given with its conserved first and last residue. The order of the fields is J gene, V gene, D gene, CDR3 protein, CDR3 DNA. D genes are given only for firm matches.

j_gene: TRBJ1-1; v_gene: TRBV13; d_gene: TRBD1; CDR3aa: CASSWMTGDPTEAFF; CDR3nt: TGTGCCAGCAGCTGGATGACAGGGGACCCCACTGAAGCTTTCTTT
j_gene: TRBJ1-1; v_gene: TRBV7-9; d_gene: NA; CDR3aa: CASGRGASTEAFF; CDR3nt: TGTGCCAGCGGTCGGGGGGCGAGCACTGAAGCTTTCTTT
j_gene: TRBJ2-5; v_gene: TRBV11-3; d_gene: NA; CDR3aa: CASSRRGGRETQYF; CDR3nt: TGTGCCAGCAGCCGGAGGGGGGGGCGCGAGACCCAGTACTTC
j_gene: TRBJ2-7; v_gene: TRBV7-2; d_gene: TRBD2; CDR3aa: CASKLRTSVSYEQYF; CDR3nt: TGTGCCAGCAAACTCCGGACTAGTGTCTCCTACGAGCAGTACTTC
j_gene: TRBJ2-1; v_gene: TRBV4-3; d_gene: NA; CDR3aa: CASSQEGGDNEQFF; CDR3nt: TGCGCCAGCAGCCAAGAAGGCGGAGACAATGAGCAGTTCTTC
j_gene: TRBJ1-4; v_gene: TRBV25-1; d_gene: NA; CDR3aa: CASSESGVSEKLFF; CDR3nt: TGTGCCAGCAGTGAGTCGGGGGTGTCTGAAAAACTGTTTTTT
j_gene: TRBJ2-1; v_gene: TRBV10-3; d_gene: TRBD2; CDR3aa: CAISAGLEEFF; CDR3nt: TGTGCCATCAGTGCTGGACTAGAAGAGTTCTTC
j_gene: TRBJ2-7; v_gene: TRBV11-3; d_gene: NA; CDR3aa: CASSPPDTVPYEQYF; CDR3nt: TGTGCCAGCAGCCCCCCCGACACGGTACCTTACGAGCAGTACTTC
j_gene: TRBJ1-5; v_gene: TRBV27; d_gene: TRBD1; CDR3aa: CASSFRTGTDNQPQHF; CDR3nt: TGTGCCAGCAGTTTTCGAACCGGGACAGATAATCAGCCCCAGCATTTT
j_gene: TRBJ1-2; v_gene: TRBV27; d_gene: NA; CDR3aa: CASSPKGERGYTF; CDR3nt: TGTGCCAGCAGCCCCAAGGGGGAGCGTGGCTACACCTTC
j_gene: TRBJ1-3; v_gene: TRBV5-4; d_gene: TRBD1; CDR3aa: CASSSRTGSGNTIYF; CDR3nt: TGTGCCAGCAGCTCCCGGACAGGGAGTGGAAACACCATATATTTT
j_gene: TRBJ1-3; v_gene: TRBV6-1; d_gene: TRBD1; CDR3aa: CASRPTGDGNTIYF; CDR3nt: TGTGCCAGCAGACCGACAGGGGACGGAAACACCATATATTTT
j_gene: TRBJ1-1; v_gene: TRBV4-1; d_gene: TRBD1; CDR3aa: CASSQASGQGNTEAFF; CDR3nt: TGCGCCAGCAGCCAAGCATCAGGACAGGGGAACACTGAAGCTTTCTTT
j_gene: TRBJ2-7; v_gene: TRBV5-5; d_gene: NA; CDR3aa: CASSQGTIYEQYF; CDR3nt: TGTGCCAGCTCCCAGGGAACTATCTACGAGCAGTACTTC
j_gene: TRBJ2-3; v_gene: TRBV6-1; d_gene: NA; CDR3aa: CASSGDTDTQYF; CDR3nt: TGTGCCAGCTCCGGGGACACAGATACGCAGTATTTT
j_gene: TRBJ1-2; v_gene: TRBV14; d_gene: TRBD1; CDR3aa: CASSLDRGNYGYTF; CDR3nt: TGTGCCAGCAGCCTTGACAGGGGAAACTATGGCTACACCTTC
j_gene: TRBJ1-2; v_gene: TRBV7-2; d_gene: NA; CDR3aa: CASSPDRDYGYTF; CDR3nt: TGTGCCAGCAGCCCAGACAGAGACTATGGCTACACCTTC
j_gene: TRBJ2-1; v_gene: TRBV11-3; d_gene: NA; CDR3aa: CASSLEAGHEQFF; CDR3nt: TGTGCCAGCAGCTTAGAAGCCGGTCATGAGCAGTTCTTC
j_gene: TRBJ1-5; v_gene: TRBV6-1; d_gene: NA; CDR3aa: CASSSNQPQHF; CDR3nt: TGTGCCAGCAGCTCCAATCAGCCCCAGCATTTT
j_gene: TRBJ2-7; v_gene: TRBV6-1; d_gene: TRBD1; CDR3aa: CASSTGGSYEQYF; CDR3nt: TGTGCCAGCAGTACAGGGGGGTCCTACGAGCAGTACTTC
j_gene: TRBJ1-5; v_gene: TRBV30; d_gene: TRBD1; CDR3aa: CAWSVGGTVKDQPQHF; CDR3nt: TGTGCCTGGAGTGTAGGTGGGACAGTTAAAGATCAGCCCCAGCATTTT
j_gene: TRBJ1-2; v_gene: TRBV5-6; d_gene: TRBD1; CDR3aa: CASSLFQTGYGYTF; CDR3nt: TGTGCCAGCAGCTTGTTTCAGACAGGGTATGGCTACACCTTC
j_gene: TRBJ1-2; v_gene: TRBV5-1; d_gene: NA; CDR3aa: CASSPDSLAYGYTF; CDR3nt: TGCGCCAGCAGCCCGGACAGTCTTGCCTATGGCTACACCTTC
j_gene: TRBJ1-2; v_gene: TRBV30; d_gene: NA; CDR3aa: CAWSRTANYGYTF; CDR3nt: TGTGCCTGGAGTCGGACAGCTAACTATGGCTACACCTTC
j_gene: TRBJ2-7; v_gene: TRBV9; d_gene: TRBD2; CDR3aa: CASSPRDSGSAHEQYF; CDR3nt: TGTGCCAGCAGCCCCCGGGATAGCGGGTCCGCACACGAGCAGTACTTC
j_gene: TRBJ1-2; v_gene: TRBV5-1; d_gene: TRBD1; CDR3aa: CASSPGQGGNGYTF; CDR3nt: TGCGCCAGCAGCCCTGGGCAGGGGGGAAATGGCTACACCTTC
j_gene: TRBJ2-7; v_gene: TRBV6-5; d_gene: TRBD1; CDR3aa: CASSYGTAGSPYEQYF; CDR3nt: TGTGCCAGCAGTTACGGGACAGCAGGGAGTCCCTACGAGCAGTACTTC
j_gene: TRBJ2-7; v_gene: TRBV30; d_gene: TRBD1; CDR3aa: CAWTDRGFSSYEQYF; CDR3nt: TGTGCCTGGACCGACAGGGGCTTTAGCTCCTACGAGCAGTACTTC
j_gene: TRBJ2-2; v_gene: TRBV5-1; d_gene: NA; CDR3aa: CASSLRVPLNTGELFF; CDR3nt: TGCGCCAGCAGCTTGCGGGTTCCCTTGAACACCGGGGAGCTGTTTTTT
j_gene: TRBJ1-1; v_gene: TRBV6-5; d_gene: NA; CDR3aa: CASTYSQFMNTEAFF; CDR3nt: TGTGCCAGCACCTACTCTCAGTTCATGAACACTGAAGCTTTCTTT
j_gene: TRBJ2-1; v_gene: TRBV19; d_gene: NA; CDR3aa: CASSGTNKVYNEQFF; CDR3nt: TGTGCCAGTTCCGGGACAAACAAGGTGTACAATGAGCAGTTCTTC
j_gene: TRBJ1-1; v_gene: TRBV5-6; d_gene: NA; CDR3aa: CASSLGLGLTEAFF; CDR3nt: TGTGCCAGCAGCTTGGGGCTGGGGCTCACTGAAGCTTTCTTT
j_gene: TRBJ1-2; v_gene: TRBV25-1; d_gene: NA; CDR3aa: CASSRPGYGYTF; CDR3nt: TGTGCCAGCAGCCGTCCGGGCTATGGCTACACCTTC
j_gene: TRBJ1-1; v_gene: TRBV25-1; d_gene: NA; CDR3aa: CASSDPSPRGTEAFF; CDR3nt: TGTGCCAGCAGTGACCCATCTCCTCGGGGCACTGAAGCTTTCTTT
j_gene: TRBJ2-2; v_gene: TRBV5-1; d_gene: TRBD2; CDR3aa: CASSHGTSGTGELFF; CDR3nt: TGCGCCAGCAGCCACGGGACTAGCGGAACCGGGGAGCTGTTTTTT
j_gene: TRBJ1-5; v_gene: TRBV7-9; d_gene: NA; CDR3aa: CASSPERGNQPQHF; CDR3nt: TGTGCCAGCAGCCCAGAGCGGGGCAATCAGCCCCAGCATTTT
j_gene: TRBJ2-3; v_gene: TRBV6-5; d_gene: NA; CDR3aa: CASRGSRGGTDTQYF; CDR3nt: TGTGCCAGCCGCGGTAGTAGGGGAGGAACAGATACGCAGTATTTT
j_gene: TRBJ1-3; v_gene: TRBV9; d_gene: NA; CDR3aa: CASSVVLGASGNTIYF; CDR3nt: TGTGCCAGCAGCGTAGTATTGGGGGCGTCTGGAAACACCATATATTTT
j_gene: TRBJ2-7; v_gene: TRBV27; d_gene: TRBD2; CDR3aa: CASSLGGLADLYEQYF; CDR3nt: TGTGCCAGCAGTTTAGGGGGACTAGCGGATTTATACGAGCAGTACTTC
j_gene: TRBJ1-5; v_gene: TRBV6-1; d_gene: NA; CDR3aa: CASSAAGLSNQPQHF; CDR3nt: TGTGCCAGCAGTGCAGCAGGACTTAGCAATCAGCCCCAGCATTTT
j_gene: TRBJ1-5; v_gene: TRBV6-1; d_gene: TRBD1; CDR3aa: CASSDDRVNQPQHF; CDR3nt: TGTGCCAGCAGCGACGACAGGGTGAATCAGCCCCAGCATTTT
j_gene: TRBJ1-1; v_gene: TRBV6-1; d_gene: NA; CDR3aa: CASSETGGSTEAFF; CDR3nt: TGTGCCAGCAGTGAAACCGGGGGAAGCACTGAAGCTTTCTTT
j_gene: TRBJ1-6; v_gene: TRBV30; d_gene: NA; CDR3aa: CAWSGRHSPLHF; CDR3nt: TGTGCCTGGTCAGGCCGTCATTCACCCCTCCACTTT
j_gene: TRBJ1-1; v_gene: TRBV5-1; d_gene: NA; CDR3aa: CASSLAGRGFGNTEAFF; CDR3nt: TGCGCCAGCAGCTTGGCCGGCAGGGGTTTCGGGAACACTGAAGCTTTCTTT
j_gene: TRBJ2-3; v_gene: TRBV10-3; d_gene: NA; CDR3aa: CAISEDRGDTQYF; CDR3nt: TGTGCCATCAGTGAGGATCGCGGAGATACGCAGTATTTT
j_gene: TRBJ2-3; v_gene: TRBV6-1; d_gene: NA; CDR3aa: CASSDRQKSTDTQYF; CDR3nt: TGTGCCAGCAGTGATCGACAGAAGAGCACAGATACGCAGTATTTT
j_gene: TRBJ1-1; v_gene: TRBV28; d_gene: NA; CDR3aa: CASIEDGHSGTEAFF; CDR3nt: TGTGCCAGCATCGAAGACGGACATAGTGGGACTGAAGCTTTCTTT
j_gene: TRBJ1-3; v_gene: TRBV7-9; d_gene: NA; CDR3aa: CASRPEGLAGNTIYF; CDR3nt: TGTGCCAGCAGGCCGGAGGGGTTGGCTGGAAACACCATATATTTT
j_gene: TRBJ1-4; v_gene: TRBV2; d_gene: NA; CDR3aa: CASRGLAAGEKLFF; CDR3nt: TGTGCCAGCAGGGGGTTGGCAGCGGGGGAAAAACTGTTTTTT
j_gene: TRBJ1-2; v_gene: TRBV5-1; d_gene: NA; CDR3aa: CASSAKGGDLYGYTF; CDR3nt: TGCGCCAGCAGCGCCAAGGGGGGGGACCTCTATGGCTACACCTTC
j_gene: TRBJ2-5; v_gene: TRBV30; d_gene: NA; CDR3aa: CAWRPGGTGQETQYF; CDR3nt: TGTGCCTGGCGGCCTGGGGGGACGGGGCAAGAGACCCAGTACTTC
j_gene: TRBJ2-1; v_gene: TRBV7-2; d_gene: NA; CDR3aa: CASSLQGDWGNEQFF; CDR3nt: TGTGCCAGCAGCTTACAGGGTGATTGGGGCAATGAGCAGTTCTTC
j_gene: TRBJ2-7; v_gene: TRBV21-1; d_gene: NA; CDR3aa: CAGGVAGGPNEQYF; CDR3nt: TGTGCCGGAGGAGTAGCGGGAGGGCCTAATGAGCAGTACTTC
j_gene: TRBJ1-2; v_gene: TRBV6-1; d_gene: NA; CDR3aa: CASSEEWGANYGYTF; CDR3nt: TGTGCCAGCAGTGAAGAGTGGGGAGCTAACTATGGCTACACCTTC
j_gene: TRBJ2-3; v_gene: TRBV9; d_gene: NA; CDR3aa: CASSVASQGPDTQYF; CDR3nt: TGTGCCAGCAGCGTAGCTAGCCAGGGGCCAGATACGCAGTATTTT
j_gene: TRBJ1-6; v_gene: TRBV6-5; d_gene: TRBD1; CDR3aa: CASSPRQGHSPLHF; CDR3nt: TGTGCCAGCAGTCCTCGACAGGGGCATTCACCCCTCCACTTT
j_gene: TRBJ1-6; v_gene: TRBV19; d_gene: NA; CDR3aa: CASGLGNSPLHF; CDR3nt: TGTGCCAGTGGACTGGGAAATTCACCCCTCCACTTT